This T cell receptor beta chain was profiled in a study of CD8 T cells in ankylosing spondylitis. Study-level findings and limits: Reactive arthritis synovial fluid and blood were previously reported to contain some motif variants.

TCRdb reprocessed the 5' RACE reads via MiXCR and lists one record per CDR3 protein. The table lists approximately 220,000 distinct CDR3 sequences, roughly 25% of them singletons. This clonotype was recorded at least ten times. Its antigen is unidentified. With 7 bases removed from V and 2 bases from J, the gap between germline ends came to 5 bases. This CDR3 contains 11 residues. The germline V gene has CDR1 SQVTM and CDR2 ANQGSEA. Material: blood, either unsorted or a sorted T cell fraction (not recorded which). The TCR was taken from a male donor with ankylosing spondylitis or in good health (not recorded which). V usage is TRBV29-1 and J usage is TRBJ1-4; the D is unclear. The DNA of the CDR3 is TGCAGCGGCAGTACTAATGAAAAACTGTTTTTT. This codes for CSGSTNEKLFF.